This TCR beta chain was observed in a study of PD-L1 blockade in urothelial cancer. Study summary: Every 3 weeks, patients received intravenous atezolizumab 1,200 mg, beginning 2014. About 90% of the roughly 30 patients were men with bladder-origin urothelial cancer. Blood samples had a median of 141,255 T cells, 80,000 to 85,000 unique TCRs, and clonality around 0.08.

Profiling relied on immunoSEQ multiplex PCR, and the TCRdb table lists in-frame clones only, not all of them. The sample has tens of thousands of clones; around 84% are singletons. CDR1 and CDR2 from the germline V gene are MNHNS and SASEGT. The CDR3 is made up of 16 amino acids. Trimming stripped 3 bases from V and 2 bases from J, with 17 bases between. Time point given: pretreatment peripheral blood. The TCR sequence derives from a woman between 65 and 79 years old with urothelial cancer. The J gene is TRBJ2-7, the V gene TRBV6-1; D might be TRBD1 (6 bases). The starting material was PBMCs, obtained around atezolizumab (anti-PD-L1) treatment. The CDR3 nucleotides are TGTGCCAGCAGTGACTACAACAGGGAAGGGACCTACGAGCAGTACTTC. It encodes CASSDYNREGTYEQYF.